These 9 T cell receptor beta chains were all obtained from the same sample, sequenced in a study of blood T cells in healthy people across ages. Together with a sample-barcoded 5' primer, a J-beta primer mix was included in a second PCR lasting about 7 to 11 cycles. Each CDR3 protein gets one entry after TCRdb re-called the 5' RACE reads with MiXCR. This table holds some 860,000 distinct CDR3 sequences, around three fifths found once. Material: blood. The receptors here all came from a middle-aged man in good health.

The chain has TRBV5-5 and TRBJ1-1; D is uncertain. Germline values: CDR1 SGHKS, CDR2 YYEKEE (reference sequence). Trimming left V 3 bases short and J 1 base short, with 7 bases between. This CDR3 comprises 13 residues. The CDR3 protein is CASSSVWNTEAFF. The CDR3 DNA reads as TGTGCCAGCAGCTCCGTTTGGAACACTGAAGCTTTCTTT.

V and J are TRBV7-2 and TRBJ2-1; D might be TRBD2 (6 bases). This CDR3 has 18 amino acids. Germline CDR1 and CDR2: SGHTA and FQGNSA. The V end was cut by 5 bases, the J end by 6 bases, with 26 bases between. The CDR3 is CASSHGRARDSTANEQFF. CDR3 bases: TGTGCCAGCAGCCACGGACGGGCCCGGGACTCCACCGCCAATGAGCAGTTCTTC.

This clonotype was detected only a few times. The chain carries TRBV4-3 and TRBJ2-4; no clear D gene. CDR3 length: 11 residues. Per germline, CDR1 LGHNA and CDR2 YSLEER. Trimming cost V 0 bases and J 13 bases, with 7 bases left between them. CDR3 amino acids: CASSQDRVQYF. CDR3 in DNA: TGCGCCAGCAGCCAAGATCGTGTGCAGTACTTC.

This chain connects TRBV7-9 to TRBJ1-2; tentatively, D is TRBD1 (6 bases). This CDR3 has 15 residues. Germline loops: CDR1 SEHNR, CDR2 FQNEAQ (reference sequence). Trimming shortened V by 6 bases and J by 4 bases, and 18 bases separated the two germline ends. The CDR3 protein is CASSPPIGQSYGYTF. The DNA for the CDR3 is TGTGCCAGCAGTCCCCCCATAGGACAGAGCTATGGCTACACCTTC.

This chain connects TRBV6-2 or TRBV6-3 to TRBJ2-1; no firm D call. Germline V CDR1 and CDR2: MNHEY, SVGEGT. Trimming pared 7 bases from V and 3 bases from J, leaving 13 bases between. The CDR3 contains 14 residues. CDR3 bases: TGTGCCAGCACCCACGATACGAGCTACAATGAGCAGTTCTTC. Amino acid sequence: CASTHDTSYNEQFF.

CDR3 sequence (DNA): TGTGCCAGCAGCATCGTAGGACTAGCGGGGGATACGCAGTATTTT. It yields the protein CASSIVGLAGDTQYF. The rearrangement joins TRBV9 to TRBJ2-3; TRBD2 matches 12 bases. CDR3 length: 15 residues. Germline V gene lookup returns CDR1 SGDLS and CDR2 YYNGEE. Trimming cost V 4 bases and J 6 bases; bases outside gene matches: 6.

The chain has TRBV6-2 or TRBV6-3 and TRBJ2-5, with 10 bases that match TRBD2. The CDR3 has 15 amino acids. The V gene end was trimmed by 6 bases and the J gene end by 3 bases; junction bases not matched to a gene: 7. The germline V gene encodes CDR1 MNHEY and CDR2 SVGEGT. The CDR3 here is CASRLLAGEEETQYF. The CDR3 DNA sequence: TGTGCCAGCAGACTTCTAGCGGGAGAGGAAGAGACCCAGTACTTC.

This clonotype was seen a handful of times. This sequence joins TRBV28 and TRBJ1-2, with a possible D match to TRBD1 (5 bases). There are 12 residues in the CDR3. Trimming pared 5 bases from V and 5 bases from J, leaving 9 bases between. Germline V CDR1 and CDR2: MDHEN, SYDVKM. CDR3 residues: CASSPGQYGYTF. As DNA, the CDR3 is TGTGCCAGCAGTCCGGGGCAGTATGGCTACACCTTC.

The chain couples TRBV6-2 or TRBV6-3 to TRBJ2-3; D is unresolved. Germline CDR1 reads MNHEY; CDR2 reads SVGEGT. Between the trimmed V and J ends, which lost 4 bases and 1 base, there was a span of 15 bases. The CDR3 runs to 16 residues. CDR3 nucleotide sequence: TGTGCCAGCAGTTCCACCAAGCCAGTCGGCACAGATACGCAGTATTTT. It yields the protein CASSSTKPVGTDTQYF.